This TCR beta chain is from a study of CD8 T cells in Susac syndrome. With 5 bases clipped from V and 5 bases from J, the junction kept 14 bases outside the gene matches. The CDR3 spans 19 residues. Germline V gives CDR1 MNHNS, CDR2 SASEGT. Sequencing of TCR beta was undertaken in CD8+ and CD4+ T cells derived from blood. The multiple sclerosis controls comprised treatment-naive patients whose relapsing-remitting disease was stable or active. RNA in amounts of about 0.5 to 1 ug was reverse transcribed with random hexamers. TCRdb itself ran the immunoSEQ multiplex PCR reads through MiXCR, one entry per CDR3 protein. This table has about 300,000 distinct CDR3 sequences, approximately 90% appearing once.

This chain connects TRBV6-1 to TRBJ2-1; 14 bases are shared with TRBD2. This TCR was recovered from a human donor with multiple sclerosis. Sequencing was done on a sample of CD4+ T cells from PBMCs. The CDR3 protein is CASSRPGLAGVQSDNEQFF. In DNA form, the CDR3 reads TGTGCCAGCAGTCGTCCGGGACTAGCGGGAGTCCAATCTGACAATGAGCAGTTCTTC.